This TCR beta chain comes out of a study of blood T cell repertoires in COVID-19. Across the whole study: Samples came from the United States, Italy and Spain, spanning acute and convalescent COVID-19. T cells, B-cell-depleted T cells, or PBMCs provided the cDNA or gDNA that served as material.

As originally analysed: Amplifying reference gene primers gave estimates of nucleated cell counts. Profiled with immunoSEQ multiplex PCR; TCRdb holds only in-frame clones, not every one. V, J and clone size are taken as reported in that table, and D and trimming were inferred from the DNA itself. Among roughly 57,000 clones, 65% to 85% were seen once, and the ten largest hold 3.2%. V was shortened by 2 bases and J by 4 bases, with 11 bases between the two germline ends. Germline V gene data show CDR1 as SGHTA and CDR2 as FQGNSA. The CDR3 loop spans 14 amino acids. The origin of this receptor is a man in his 60s with acute or convalescent COVID-19. Source material: peripheral blood. The chain is built from TRBV7-2 and TRBJ1-1; D gene ambiguous. CDR3 region: CASSLSAWATEAFF. In DNA, the CDR3 is TGTGCCAGCAGCTTATCAGCCTGGGCCACTGAAGCTTTCTTT.